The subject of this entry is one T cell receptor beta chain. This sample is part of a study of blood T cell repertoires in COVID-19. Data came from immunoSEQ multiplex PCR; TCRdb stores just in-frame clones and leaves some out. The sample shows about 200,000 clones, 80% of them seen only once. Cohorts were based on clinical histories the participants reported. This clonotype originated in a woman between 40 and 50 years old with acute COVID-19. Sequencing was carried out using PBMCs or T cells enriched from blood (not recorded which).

The CDR3 loop reads CASDPGSSYEQYF. Here the CDR3 DNA reads TGTGCCAGCGACCCCGGGAGCTCCTACGAGCAGTACTTC. This sequence joins TRBV14 and TRBJ2-7; D is perhaps TRBD2 (6 bases). V was trimmed by 8 bases and J by 0 bases, leaving 11 bases between them. Germline CDR1 and CDR2: SGHDN and FVKESK. CDR3 length equals 13 residues. The full variable domain, with the rest looked up from reference TRBV14 and TRBJ2-7, is EAGVTQFPSHSVIEKGQTVTLRCDPISGHDNLYWYRRVMGKEIKFLLHFVKESKQDESGMPNNRFLAERTGGTYSTLKVQPAELEDSGVYFCASDPGSSYEQYFGPGTRLTVT.